A single sample gave rise to the 26 T cell receptor beta chains below, sequenced in a study of response to subunit inactivated influenza vaccine (dated by TCRdb to 2017 to 2018). Libraries came from RT-PCR. The sample was run on an Illumina HiSeq 2500. TCRdb reran the public reads through fastp at Q25 and MiXCR, keeping productive beta chains. Identical CDR3 proteins give one entry, which carries the most common genes and DNA. Recorded for this sample are 630,000 or so distinct CDR3 sequences; less than 20% of them occurred a single time. The ten largest clonotypes hold roughly 11% of the sample. This specimen was PBMCs from blood, taken about 12 days after vaccination. These receptors were taken from a middle-aged man who received an inactivated influenza vaccine. Donor details come from another sample of the same person, matched by shared clones.

In DNA, the CDR3 is TGTGCCAGCAGCTCACTGGGGGGCGCGAACACTGAAGCTTTCTTT. This codes for CASSSLGGANTEAFF. This rearrangement joins TRBV7-9 to TRBJ1-1; D is perhaps TRBD1 (6 bases). The CDR3 has 15 residues. The germline CDR1 and CDR2 sequences are SEHNR and FQNEAQ (reference sequence). V lost 4 bases and J lost 1, with 13 bases in between. The complete variable domain, with remaining parts taken from reference TRBV7-9 and TRBJ1-1, reads DTGVSQNPRHKITKRGQNVTFRCDPISEHNRLYWYRQTLGQGPEFLTYFQNEAQLEKSRLLSDRFSAERPKGSFSTLEIQRTEQGDSAMYLCASSSLGGANTEAFFGQGTRLTVV.

J is TRBJ2-3 and V is TRBV7-2, with D uncertain. From germline, CDR1 is SGHTA and CDR2 FQGNSA. V lost 5 bases, J lost 4 bases, and 13 bases lay in between. The CDR3 has 14 residues. The CDR3 coding sequence is TGTGCCAGCAGCCGGTTGGGAACCGCAGATACGCAGTATTTT. Protein product: CASSRLGTADTQYF.

This chain joins TRBV7-9 and TRBJ1-1; possible D gene TRBD1, 5 bases. Per the germline V gene, CDR1 is SEHNR and CDR2 is FQNEAQ (reference sequence). V was cut by 5 bases and J by 1 base, with 11 bases left in between. The CDR3 has 14 amino acids. The CDR3 sequence: CASSRNTGNTEAFF. The CDR3 DNA follows: TGTGCCAGCAGCAGAAACACAGGGAACACTGAAGCTTTCTTT.

This clonotype was recorded a few times. Given a much more abundant clone one base away, this may be a read error. This sequence joins TRBV20-1 and TRBJ2-2; D is uncertain. Germline lookup yields CDR1 DFQATT and CDR2 SNEGSKA (reference sequence). The CDR3 extends over 17 amino acids. CDR3 DNA: TGCTGTGCTAGAGATGAATGGGGAAAGTGGGACACCGGGGAGCTGTTTTTT. This sequence encodes CCARDEWGKWDTGELFF.

Only a few counts were recorded for this clonotype. The J gene is TRBJ2-1, the V gene TRBV4-1; D is ambiguous. V lost 1 base and J lost 2, with 6 bases in between. CDR3 length: 14 amino acids. From germline, CDR1 is MGHRA and CDR2 YSYEKL. The CDR3 spells CASSQGPAYNEQFF. The CDR3 coding sequence is TGCGCCAGCAGCCAAGGCCCCGCCTACAATGAGCAGTTCTTC.

In regard to this clonotype: The junction does not match germline at one end; this may be a read error. The CDR3 nucleotides are TGCGCGACTTGGGGGTGGACCGGGGAGCTGTTTTTT. This encodes CATWGWTGELFF. The chain is built from TRBV7-9 and TRBJ2-2, with D tentatively TRBD1 or TRBD2 (5 bases each). CDR3 length: 12 amino acids. Looked up from germline, CDR1 is SEHNR and CDR2 is FQNEAQ (reference sequence).

The chain combines TRBV20-1 with TRBJ2-7; no reliable D call. From germline, CDR1 is DFQATT and CDR2 SNEGSKA (reference sequence). The CDR3 runs 15 residues. Trimming shortened V by 1 base and J by 2 bases, and 15 bases separated the two germline ends. The CDR3 coding sequence is TGCAGTGCTAGAGGGGATCCCGGCCGCCCCTACGAGCAGTACTTC. Its translation: CSARGDPGRPYEQYF.

CDR3 protein: CSASRGRMGAEQYF. The DNA of the CDR3 is TGCAGTGCTTCCAGGGGACGGATGGGGGCCGAGCAGTACTTC. This sequence joins TRBV20-1 and TRBJ2-7, with a tentative D call TRBD1 (6 bases). The CDR3 loop spans 14 amino acids. The germline CDR1 and CDR2 sequences are DFQATT and SNEGSKA (reference sequence). With 5 bases removed from V and 6 bases from J, the gap between germline ends came to 20 bases.

The chain is built from TRBV11-2 and TRBJ2-2; D may match TRBD1 or TRBD2 (6 bases each). Trimming took off 2 bases at V and 2 bases at J, with 24 bases between the two ends. The germline V gene has CDR1 SGHAT and CDR2 FQNNGV. The CDR3 is 20 amino acids. The CDR3 spells CASSLNYSGTPGVNTGELFF. The CDR3 DNA reads TGTGCCAGCAGCTTAAATTACTCCGGGACTCCAGGGGTAAACACCGGGGAGCTGTTTTTT.

The J gene is TRBJ1-4, the V gene TRBV20-1; D perhaps matches TRBD1 (5 bases). The germline gives CDR1 DFQATT, CDR2 SNEGSKA (reference sequence). V lost 7 bases and J lost 7, with 13 bases in between. This CDR3 contains 12 residues. CDR3 sequence (DNA): TGCAGTGTCAAGGATAGGGGTGAAAAACTGTTTTTT. This translates into CSVKDRGEKLFF.

This clonotype has more than one count but fewer than ten. This chain connects TRBV3-1 to TRBJ2-1; D is ambiguous. From germline, CDR1 is LGHDT and CDR2 YNNKEL (reference sequence). The CDR3 consists of 14 residues. Trimming stripped 4 bases from V and 7 bases from J, with 14 bases between. CDR3 in amino acids: CASSPSNMGNEQFF. In DNA, the CDR3 is TGTGCCAGCAGCCCATCCAACATGGGGAATGAGCAGTTCTTC.

The chain joins TRBV20-1 to TRBJ1-1, with 11 bases matching TRBD1. This CDR3 has 20 residues. CDR1 is DFQATT and CDR2 is SNEGSKA in the germline V gene (reference sequence). V shed 0 bases, J shed 5 bases, and the junction held 20 bases outside the gene matches. The CDR3 DNA is TGCAGTGCTAGAGAAAGACCGGGACAGGGGGTCTGGTGCGAGGGGACTGAAGCTTTCTTT. Amino acids: CSARERPGQGVWCEGTEAFF.

V is TRBV5-6 and J is TRBJ2-4; possible D gene TRBD1, 6 bases. CDR3 size: 15 residues. The V end lost 5 bases, the J end lost 3 bases, and 15 bases lay between the germline ends. The germline gives CDR1 SGHDT, CDR2 YYEEEE. CDR3: CASSSLTGNKNIQYF. The CDR3 DNA sequence: TGTGCCAGCAGTTCTCTCACAGGGAACAAAAACATTCAGTACTTC. Full variable domain (outside the CDR3, taken from reference TRBV5-6 and TRBJ2-4): DAGVTQSPTHLIKTRGQQVTLRCSPKSGHDTVSWYQQALGQGPQFIFQYYEEEERQRGNFPDRFSGHQFPNYSSELNVNALLLGDSALYLCASSSLTGNKNIQYFGAGTRLSVL.

The chain links TRBV12-3 or TRBV12-4 to TRBJ2-7, with 8 bases lining up with TRBD2. V gave up 5 bases and J gave up 2 bases; unmatched junction bases: 11. This CDR3 is 16 amino acids long. As DNA, the CDR3 is TGTGCCAGCAGTGTCATTGGGTCTAGCGGGCCCTACGAGCAGTACTTC. Protein: CASSVIGSSGPYEQYF.

V gene TRBV20-1 combines with J gene TRBJ2-1; D is possibly TRBD2 (5 bases). Germline CDR1 DFQATT, CDR2 SNEGSKA (reference sequence). The CDR3 extends over 15 amino acids. V was clipped by 4 bases and J by 5 bases, with 18 bases between them. CDR3 sequence (DNA): TGCAGTGCTATGAAAACTAGTCGTTACGACAATGAGCAGTTCTTC. Translation gives CSAMKTSRYDNEQFF.

This chain links TRBV2 with TRBJ2-1; maybe TRBD1 (5 bases). The CDR3 consists of 16 residues. Germline V gene data show CDR1 as SNHLY and CDR2 as FYNNEI. Trimming removed 0 bases from V and 6 bases from J, with 15 bases in between. In DNA form, the CDR3 reads TGTGCCAGCAGTGAAGCGTTAACAGGCTCCGGCAATGAGCAGTTCTTC. Translating gives CASSEALTGSGNEQFF. Full variable domain (outside the CDR3, taken from reference TRBV2 and TRBJ2-1): EPEVTQTPSHQVTQMGQEVILRCVPISNHLYFYWYRQILGQKVEFLVSFYNNEISEKSEIFDDQFSVERPDGSNFTLKIRSTKLEDSAMYFCASSEALTGSGNEQFFGPGTRLTVL.

The chain is built from TRBV30 and TRBJ2-5; no firm D call. Trimming took 5 bases from V and 5 from J, leaving 9 bases between them. Germline CDR1 reads GTSNPN; CDR2 reads SVGIG (reference sequence). The CDR3 consists of 11 residues. The CDR3 sequence is CAWVTWETQYF. The CDR3 DNA reads as TGTGCCTGGGTCACGTGGGAGACCCAGTACTTC.

This clonotype was detected a few times. CDR3 in DNA: TGTGCCAGCAGCTTAGGTTTAGGGTCACCCCTCCACTTT. Amino acid sequence: CASSLGLGSPLHF. This sequence joins TRBV7-8 and TRBJ1-6; D call uncertain. In germline, CDR1 is SGHVS, CDR2 FQNEAQ. The CDR3 extends over 13 amino acids. Trimming took 1 base from V and 10 from J, leaving 8 bases between them.

This clonotype showed up just a few times. The chain carries TRBV28 and TRBJ1-2; D is unclear. Trimming took 7 bases from V and 3 from J, leaving 9 bases between them. Per the germline V gene, CDR1 is MDHEN and CDR2 is SYDVKM. CDR3 length: 12 amino acids. The CDR3 loop is CASTPSDYGYTF. The CDR3 nucleotides read TGTGCCAGCACTCCGTCGGACTATGGCTACACCTTC.

The genes are TRBV9 and TRBJ1-4; 7 bases map to TRBD1. CDR1 and CDR2 from the germline V gene are SGDLS and YYNGEE. J lost 6 bases, V lost 0 bases, and 2 bases had no gene match. The CDR3 is 14 amino acids. The CDR3 reads CASSVGDSYEKLFF. In DNA, the CDR3 is TGTGCCAGCAGCGTAGGGGACAGCTATGAAAAACTGTTTTTT.

The chain uses TRBV20-1 and TRBJ2-1; a possible D gene is TRBD1 (6 bases). Germline CDR1 reads DFQATT; CDR2 reads SNEGSKA (reference sequence). The V and J ends lost 5 bases and 6 bases respectively, with 29 bases between them. This CDR3 has 18 residues. The CDR3 DNA is TGCAGTGCTTCAATTCGTTTGGACAGCCAGCATGTGGGCAATGAGCAGTTCTTC. Its protein is CSASIRLDSQHVGNEQFF.

CDR3 region: CASSQDGGGGQGEKLFF. In DNA form, the CDR3 reads TGTGCCAGCAGCCAAGATGGTGGGGGGGGACAAGGGGAAAAACTGTTTTTT. The V gene is TRBV4-2, the J gene TRBJ1-4, with a possible D match to TRBD1 (6 bases). V lost 0 bases and J lost 8, with 19 bases in between. CDR1 and CDR2 from the germline V gene are LGHNA and YNFKEQ. The CDR3 extends over 17 amino acids.

In this sample, this clonotype turned up many times. This chain connects TRBV12-3 or TRBV12-4 to TRBJ2-7; D not resolved. This CDR3 comprises 13 residues. Trimming took 5 bases from V and 2 from J, leaving 10 bases between them. CDR3 DNA: TGTGCCAGCAGTGCGACTGAGACCTACGAGCAGTACTTC. Protein sequence: CASSATETYEQYF.

This clonotype has ten or more counts. This chain links TRBV20-1 with TRBJ2-1; TRBD1 or TRBD2 may be the D gene (5 bases each). CDR1 is DFQATT and CDR2 is SNEGSKA in the germline V gene (reference sequence). V gave up 5 bases and J gave up 4 bases, with 15 bases separating them. This CDR3 contains 14 residues. As DNA, the CDR3 is TGCAGTGCTCCCGCCCTGGGGGTTTACAATGAGCAGTTCTTC. The encoded protein is CSAPALGVYNEQFF.

This clonotype was found a few times. CDR3 in DNA: TGTGCCACCAGTGATTCCCCGGAGCAAGAGACCCAGTACTTC. Translating it yields CATSDSPEQETQYF. This chain links TRBV24-1 with TRBJ2-5, with unresolved D. The CDR3 has 14 residues. CDR1 KGHDR and CDR2 SFDVKD come from the germline V gene. The germline V and J ends were trimmed by 2 bases and 2 bases, with 8 bases remaining between them.

This clonotype has just a few counts. This chain connects TRBV4-1 to TRBJ2-3; TRBD2 is a possible D gene (6 bases). V was pared by 4 bases and J by 6 bases, with 14 bases between. This CDR3 comprises 14 residues. Germline V CDR1 and CDR2: MGHRA, YSYEKL. The CDR3 DNA is TGCGCCAGCAGCCTTCGGGAGCCGGGTGATACGCAGTATTTT. It is translated as CASSLREPGDTQYF.